This T cell receptor (beta chain) was sequenced in a study of PD-1 blockade in classical Hodgkin lymphoma. The time point denotes: newly diagnosed, previously untreated cHL patient sample. Negative selection with magnets was how CD8+ T cells were isolated from the thawed PBMCs. The protocol was immunoSEQ multiplex PCR, while the TCRdb copy is restricted to in-frame clones and leaves out a portion. The sample yields about 14,000 clones, over 80% seen once. Losses at the gene ends were 7 bases for V and 2 bases for J; bases not matched to a gene: 8. Germline V gene lookup returns CDR1 MNHNS and CDR2 SASEGT. The length of the CDR3 is 15 residues.

J is TRBJ1-3 and V is TRBV6-1, with 7 bases lining up with TRBD1. Sequenced: CD8+ T cells from blood. This receptor was taken from a human donor with classical Hodgkin lymphoma. CDR3 nucleotide sequence: TGTGCCAGCACCTTGGAGGGGGCGGCTGGAAACACCATATATTTT. As protein: CASTLEGAAGNTIYF.